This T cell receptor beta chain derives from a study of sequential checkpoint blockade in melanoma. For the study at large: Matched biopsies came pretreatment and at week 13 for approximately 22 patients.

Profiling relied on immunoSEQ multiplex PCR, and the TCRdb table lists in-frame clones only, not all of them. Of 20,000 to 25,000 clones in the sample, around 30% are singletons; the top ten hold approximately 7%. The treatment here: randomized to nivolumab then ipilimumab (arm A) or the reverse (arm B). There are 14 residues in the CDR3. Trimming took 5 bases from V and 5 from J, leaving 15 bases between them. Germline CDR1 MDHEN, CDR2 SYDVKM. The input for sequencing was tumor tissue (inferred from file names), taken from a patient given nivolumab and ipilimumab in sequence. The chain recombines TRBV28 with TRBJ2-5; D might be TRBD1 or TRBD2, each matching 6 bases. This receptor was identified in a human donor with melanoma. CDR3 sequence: CASSLRRGGETQYF. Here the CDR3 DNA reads TGTGCCAGCAGTCTCCGTAGAGGGGGGGAGACCCAGTACTTC.